The 24 T cell receptor beta chains presented below share a single source sample, sequenced in a study of T cell repertoires in cytomegalovirus infection. Via MiXCR, TCRdb re-called the reads, giving one row per CDR3 protein. The data contain approximately 910,000 distinct CDR3 sequences, around a third of them singletons. Their target antigens are unknown. The input for sequencing was cultured CD8+ T cells from PBMCs, taken from culture after CMV antigen stimulation. The receptors were gathered from a human donor in good health (CMV status not recorded). Some clones in this sample may be carry-over from other donors' samples.

The chain is built from TRBV4-1 and TRBJ2-5; D gene ambiguous. CDR3 size: 14 residues. V gave up 1 base and J gave up 2 bases, with 8 bases separating them. Germline CDR1 reads MGHRA; CDR2 reads YSYEKL. CDR3 loop: CASSQVGTQETQYF. DNA of the CDR3: TGCGCCAGCAGCCAAGTAGGCACGCAAGAGACCCAGTACTTC.

V is TRBV6-6 and J is TRBJ2-3; 7 positions agree with TRBD1. The germline CDR1 and CDR2 sequences are MNHNY and SVGAGI (reference sequence). The CDR3 is 16 amino acids. V was pared by 6 bases and J by 0 bases, with 9 bases of the junction left unmatched. CDR3 DNA sequence: TGTGCCAGCAGACCGTCCGGGACAGATAGCACAGATACGCAGTATTTT. Translating it yields CASRPSGTDSTDTQYF.

This clonotype was seen many times. The V call is TRBV7-9, the J call TRBJ2-3; TRBD1 might be the D (6 bases). This CDR3 contains 14 residues. CDR1 and CDR2 from the germline V gene are SEHNR and FQNEAQ (reference sequence). Trimming cost V 3 bases and J 3 bases, with 10 bases left between them. The CDR3 loop reads CASSFRGPTDTQYF. CDR3 bases: TGTGCCAGCAGCTTCAGGGGACCGACAGATACGCAGTATTTT.

The chain employs TRBV9 and TRBJ1-2, with D possibly TRBD1 on 5 matching bases. Deletions cut 3 bases from V and 5 bases from J, with 8 bases between. From germline, CDR1 is SGDLS and CDR2 YYNGEE. There are 12 residues in the CDR3. The CDR3 is CASSAGYYGYTF. The CDR3 region has the DNA TGTGCCAGCAGCGCAGGGTATTATGGCTACACCTTC.

As for this clonotype: At one of its ends the junction is not consistent with the germline gene, which may arise from a read error. V is TRBV6-1 and J is TRBJ2-2, with 7 bases identical to TRBD2. The CDR3 consists of 17 residues. Germline V CDR1 and CDR2: MNHNS, SASEGT. CDR3 protein: CVSFSWGGKTNTGELFF. CDR3 DNA: TGTGTCAGCTTTAGTTGGGGGGGAAAAACGAACACCGGGGAGCTGTTTTTT.

This clonotype was observed a handful of times. The chain combines TRBV12-3 or TRBV12-4 with TRBJ2-3; D possibly corresponds to TRBD1 (6 bases). V was clipped by 5 bases and J by 9 bases, with 15 bases between them. The CDR3 has 13 amino acids. The CDR3 sequence: CASSQTGHPTQYF. As DNA, the CDR3 is TGTGCCAGCAGTCAGACAGGTCACCCCACGCAGTATTTT.

This clonotype was detected only a few times. The chain uses TRBV27 and TRBJ1-2, with D tentatively TRBD1 (5 bases). Germline V CDR1 and CDR2: MNHEY, SMNVEV (reference sequence). V gave up 4 bases and J gave up 4 bases, with 10 bases separating them. The CDR3 contains 13 residues. The CDR3 loop is CASSWGGSYGYTF. DNA of the CDR3: TGTGCCAGCAGTTGGGGCGGTAGCTATGGCTACACCTTC.

This clonotype was recorded a few times. At one of its ends the junction is not consistent with the germline gene, which may arise from a read error. This chain links TRBV6-5 with TRBJ1-5; 10 bases agree with TRBD1. This CDR3 is 14 amino acids long. CDR1 is MNHEY, CDR2 SVGAGI, per germline. This chain's CDR3 is CATSWGTGDQPQHF. CDR3 coding DNA: TGTGCCACCAGTTGGGGGACAGGGGATCAGCCCCAGCATTTT.

This clonotype has a count of ten or more. The gene calls are TRBV5-4 and TRBJ2-7; maybe TRBD2 (5 bases). Germline lookup yields CDR1 SGHNT and CDR2 YYREEE (reference sequence). This CDR3 comprises 14 residues. V was shortened by 4 bases and J by 1 base, with 12 bases between the two germline ends. The CDR3 nucleotides read TGTGCCAGCAGCCCCGGACGGGGATCCTACGAGCAGTACTTC. This translates into CASSPGRGSYEQYF.

At least ten counts were recorded for this clonotype. This chain links TRBV7-8 with TRBJ2-6; D is unresolved. In germline, CDR1 is SGHVS, CDR2 FQNEAQ. V was shortened by 1 base and J by 0 bases, with 4 bases between the two germline ends. The CDR3 runs 15 residues. The CDR3 spells CASSLDLSGANVLTF. The CDR3 DNA follows: TGTGCCAGCAGCTTAGACCTCTCTGGGGCCAACGTCCTGACTTTC.

The V gene is TRBV4-1, the J gene TRBJ2-1; D is unclear. Between the trimmed V and J ends, which lost 2 bases and 7 bases, there was a span of 12 bases. This CDR3 comprises 14 residues. Germline CDR1 and CDR2: MGHRA and YSYEKL. The CDR3 loop is CASSQILLENEQFF. CDR3 DNA sequence: TGCGCCAGCAGCCAAATACTACTCGAAAATGAGCAGTTCTTC.

The V gene is TRBV7-6, the J gene TRBJ1-1; TRBD1 aligns across 9 bases. Germline loops: CDR1 SGHVS, CDR2 FNYEAQ. Trimming cost V 5 bases and J 2 bases; bases outside gene matches: 6. The length of the CDR3 is 15 residues. The CDR3 sequence: CASSPGQGINTEAFF. The CDR3 DNA reads TGTGCCAGCAGCCCTGGACAGGGGATTAACACTGAAGCTTTCTTT.

This clonotype was counted only a few times. The V call is TRBV11-2, the J call TRBJ1-5; D is perhaps TRBD1 (5 bases). With 0 bases removed from V and 6 bases from J, the gap between germline ends came to 12 bases. The CDR3 has 15 residues. CDR1 and CDR2 from the germline V gene are SGHAT and FQNNGV. The DNA for the CDR3 is TGTGCCAGCAGCTTAGAAGCGACAGCGGGTCAGCCCCAGCATTTT. This encodes CASSLEATAGQPQHF.

This clonotype has more than one count but fewer than ten. This sequence joins TRBV7-6 and TRBJ2-3; D is unclear. Trimming stripped 5 bases from V and 3 bases from J, with 12 bases between. From germline, CDR1 is SGHVS and CDR2 FNYEAQ. CDR3 size: 14 residues. Here the CDR3 reads CASSDTETTDTQYF. In nucleotides, the CDR3 is TGTGCCAGCAGCGACACAGAGACGACAGATACGCAGTATTTT.

The chain is built from TRBV24-1 and TRBJ2-1, with D tentatively TRBD1 or TRBD2 (5 bases each). V shed 2 bases and J shed 8 bases, with 24 bases lying between them. Germline-derived CDR1 and CDR2 are KGHDR and SFDVKD. The CDR3 sequence is 18 residues long. The CDR3 sequence: CATSDSEGPAEVWDEQFF. As DNA, the CDR3 is TGTGCCACCAGTGATTCCGAGGGACCCGCCGAGGTCTGGGATGAGCAGTTCTTC.

This clonotype was seen a few times. The chain employs TRBV4-1 and TRBJ2-1, with 7 bases fitting TRBD1. This CDR3 is built from 17 residues. The germline CDR1 and CDR2 sequences are MGHRA and YSYEKL. V gave up 1 base and J gave up 0 bases; unmatched junction bases: 6. The CDR3 reads CASSQGPSGGSYNEQFF. The CDR3 region has the DNA TGCGCCAGCAGCCAAGGTCCCTCAGGGGGCTCCTACAATGAGCAGTTCTTC.

The gene calls are TRBV27 and TRBJ1-2; weak D call: TRBD1 (6 bases). The germline gives CDR1 MNHEY, CDR2 SMNVEV (reference sequence). The V gene lost 6 bases and the J gene lost 6 bases, with 20 bases spanning the gap. CDR3 length: 15 amino acids. CDR3 sequence: CASSVSWGGTHGYTF. The CDR3 DNA is TGTGCCAGCAGCGTCTCCTGGGGGGGCACTCATGGCTACACCTTC.

This clonotype was seen only a few times. The chain has TRBV7-6 and TRBJ1-1; no reliable D call. This CDR3 spans 10 amino acids. Germline loops: CDR1 SGHVS, CDR2 FNYEAQ. The V end lost 7 bases, the J end lost 5 bases, and 5 bases lay between the germline ends. CDR3 loop: CASTRTEAFF. CDR3 DNA: TGTGCCAGCACTCGGACTGAAGCTTTCTTT.

The V and J genes are TRBV19 and TRBJ2-1; a weak D match, TRBD2 (5 bases). Germline CDR1 is LNHDA and CDR2 is SQIVND (reference sequence). V lost 7 bases and J lost 2, with 18 bases in between. The CDR3 has 16 residues. CDR3 in DNA: TGTGCCAGTACCACAATACCGGGGTCAGCCTACAATGAGCAGTTCTTC. Amino acid sequence: CASTTIPGSAYNEQFF.

This clonotype was found a few times. The genes are TRBV6-2 or TRBV6-3 and TRBJ2-7; 10 positions agree with TRBD2. V gave up 2 bases and J gave up 5 bases; unmatched junction bases: 3. The CDR3 is 14 residues long. Germline CDR1 MNHEY, CDR2 SVGEGT. CDR3 nucleotide sequence: TGTGCCAGCAGTTACCTAGCGGGGGACGACGAGCAGTACGTC. Protein sequence: CASSYLAGDDEQYV.

Notes on this clonotype: An end of the junction differs from the germline gene, which may be a read error. J is TRBJ1-3 and V is TRBV5-8; D gene unclear. The length of the CDR3 is 15 residues. The germline V gene encodes CDR1 SGHTS and CDR2 YDEGEE. The CDR3 coding sequence is TGTGTCAGCAGCCCGGGAGTGAGCTCTGGAAACACCATATATTTT. Residues: CVSSPGVSSGNTIYF.

The V call is TRBV18, the J call TRBJ1-2, with D uncertain. The V end lost 3 bases, the J end lost 5 bases, and 19 bases lay between the germline ends. The CDR3 covers 16 residues. CDR1 is KGHSH and CDR2 is LQKENI in the germline V gene. CDR3: CASSPSSSGARYGYTF. The CDR3 DNA reads TGTGCCAGCTCACCCAGCTCGTCAGGTGCGCGATATGGCTACACCTTC.

This rearrangement joins TRBV4-1 to TRBJ2-7; perhaps TRBD2 as D (5 bases). This CDR3 is built from 14 residues. Trimming took 1 base from V and 4 from J, leaving 11 bases between them. Germline lookup yields CDR1 MGHRA and CDR2 YSYEKL. As DNA, the CDR3 is TGCGCCAGCAGCCAAGGCAGAGGGAAATACGAGCAGTACTTC. Its protein is CASSQGRGKYEQYF.

The chain carries TRBV14 and TRBJ1-1; D ambiguous. Trimming pared 5 bases from V and 0 bases from J, leaving 7 bases between. CDR1 SGHDN and CDR2 FVKESK come from the germline V gene. The CDR3 is 13 amino acids. CDR3 nucleotides: TGTGCCAGCAGCTATTACCTGAACACTGAAGCTTTCTTT. Residues: CASSYYLNTEAFF.